The clone carrying this T cell receptor beta chain was counted many times. The antigen is undetermined. TCRdb re-called the 5' RACE reads through MiXCR, storing one row per CDR3 protein. The sample holds approximately 23,000 distinct CDR3 sequences, about 4.9% seen once. The CDR3 has 16 residues. Germline V CDR1 and CDR2: SGHRS, YFSETQ. V shed 1 base, J shed 2 bases, and the junction held 5 bases outside the gene matches. Time point indicated: sample taken at primary tumor resection. This record comes from a study of spatial heterogeneity in lung cancer. Study conclusions and caveats: How many expanded intratumoral alpha and beta TCRs were present tracked the tumor mutation count, which was a count of nonsynonymous mutations.

The source is a male donor with early-stage non-small cell lung cancer. The chain recombines TRBV5-1 with TRBJ2-3; 9 nucleotides agree with TRBD1. The starting material was lung tumor tissue, obtained at surgery. In DNA form, the CDR3 reads TGCGCCAGCAGCTTGTGGACACAGGGGGCCACAGATACGCAGTATTTT. Protein sequence: CASSLWTQGATDTQYF.